Below are 19 T cell receptor beta chains sequenced from a single sample in a study of tumor and adjacent non-tumor tissue in lung cancer. The template was RNA from unsorted bulk tissue. Three rounds of nested PCR, following a modified ARM-PCR protocol, produced the TCRbeta library. One entry per CDR3 protein, called by TCRdb with MiXCR from the multiplex PCR reads. This table has fewer than 80,000 distinct CDR3 sequences, roughly 70% appearing once. The sample consisted of lung tumor tissue. Every receptor here comes from a woman between 65 and 79 years old with non-small cell lung cancer.

Note on this clonotype: A much larger clone differs from this one at a single base, so this may be a read error. The J gene is TRBJ2-2, the V gene TRBV28, with D possibly TRBD2 on 5 matching bases. Germline CDR1 and CDR2: MDHEN and SYDVKM. This CDR3 region has 12 residues. DNA of the CDR3: TGTGCCAGCAGCTCAAACACCGGGGAGATGTTTTTT. It is translated as CASSSNTGEMFF.

The sample holds one count of this clonotype. One end of the junction does not line up with germline, which may come from a read error. The rearrangement joins TRBV11-1 to TRBJ1-1, with D possibly being TRBD1 (5 bases). The CDR3 length is 15 residues. The germline CDR1 and CDR2 sequences are SGHAT and FQDESV (reference sequence). The chain's CDR3 is CASSFTGARNTKAFF. CDR3 nucleotide sequence: TGTGCCAGCAGCTTCACCGGGGCCCGAAACACTAAAGCTTTCTTT. Combining the CDR3 with reference TRBV11-1 and TRBJ1-1 gives the whole variable domain EAEVAQSPRYKITEKSQAVAFWCDPISGHATLYWYRQILGQGPELLVQFQDESVVDDSQLPKDRFSAERLKGVDSTLKIQPAELGDSAMYLCASSFTGARNTKAFFGQGTRLTVV.

For this clonotype: The junction and the germline gene differ at one end; a read error may be behind it. The chain carries TRBV11-2 and TRBJ2-2, with D possibly being TRBD1 or TRBD2 (5 bases each). The CDR3 consists of 17 residues. The V gene's germline CDR1 is SGHAT and CDR2 FQNNGV. The CDR3, as DNA: TGTGCCAGCAGCCTACAGGCACGTGGGAGCGGAACCGGGGAGCTGTTATTT. Translating it yields CASSLQARGSGTGELLF. The full variable domain, with the rest looked up from reference TRBV11-2 and TRBJ2-2, is EAGVAQSPRYKIIEKRQSVAFWCNPISGHATLYWYQQILGQGPKLLIQFQNNGVVDDSQLPKDRFSAERLKGVDSTLKIQPAKLEDSAVYLCASSLQARGSGTGELLFGEGSRLTVL.

This clonotype was counted only a few times. This chain links TRBV7-2 with TRBJ1-5; D is perhaps TRBD1 (6 bases). This CDR3 is 15 amino acids long. Germline loops: CDR1 SGHTA, CDR2 FQGNSA. Deletions cut 7 bases from V and 0 bases from J, with 13 bases between. CDR3 in amino acids: CASTLYRDSNQPQHF. DNA of the CDR3: TGTGCCAGCACACTATACAGGGATAGCAATCAGCCCCAGCATTTT.

The J gene is TRBJ1-5, the V gene TRBV12-3 or TRBV12-4; D remains ambiguous. Trimming took 4 bases from V and 9 from J, leaving 7 bases between them. The CDR3 sequence is 11 residues long. Here the CDR3 DNA reads TGTGCCAGCAGTTCCCAGATGCCCCAGCATTTT. Amino acid sequence: CASSSQMPQHF.

Concerning this clonotype itself: An end of the junction does not agree with germline; a read error may underlie this. V is TRBV6-5 and J is TRBJ1-1; 10 nucleotides align to TRBD1. This CDR3 spans 17 amino acids. Looked up from germline, CDR1 is MNHEY and CDR2 is SVGAGI. The CDR3 reads CASSYSRTGGLETEASF. CDR3 bases: TGTGCCAGCAGTTACTCTCGGACAGGGGGATTGGAGACTGAAGCTTCCTTT.

With respect to this clonotype: The junction and the germline gene differ at one end; a read error may be behind it. V and J are TRBV29-1 and TRBJ2-7; TRBD2 matches 7 bases. Germline V gives CDR1 SQVTM, CDR2 ANQGSEA. The CDR3 covers 12 residues. The CDR3 loop reads CIVGRLADEQYF. Here the CDR3 DNA reads TGCATCGTTGGACGGCTAGCGGACGAGCAATACTTC.

As regards this clonotype: Since no conserved phenylalanine or tryptophan closes the CDR3, a read error is the likely cause. No DNA is shown, since the ends of the CDR3 on it are uncertain; the CDR3 is the one TCRdb lists. The chain links TRBV29-1 to TRBJ2-1; no check of the table's D call, TRBD1, against the DNA was made. The CDR3 length equals 13 residues, ends included. In germline, CDR1 is SQVTM, CDR2 ANQGSEA. The CDR3 loop is CSVQDRNYNEQLV.

Ten or more counts support this clonotype. The genes are TRBV28 and TRBJ2-7, with D possibly being TRBD2 (5 bases). The CDR3 is 16 amino acids. Germline CDR1 is MDHEN and CDR2 is SYDVKM. V lost 3 bases to trimming and J lost 2 bases, with 17 bases between them. CDR3 region: CASSFTLRGLTYEQYF. CDR3 nucleotides: TGTGCCAGCAGTTTTACTCTTCGAGGACTCACCTACGAGCAGTACTTC.

At least ten counts were recorded for this clonotype. The chain has TRBV20-1 and TRBJ2-7; 10 positions match TRBD2. The CDR3 length is 15 residues. The V gene end was trimmed by 6 bases and the J gene end by 0 bases; junction bases not matched to a gene: 8. CDR1 is DFQATT, CDR2 SNEGSKA, per germline (reference sequence). The CDR3 here is CSAISLAGVSYEQYF. The CDR3 DNA follows: TGCAGTGCCATCTCCCTAGCGGGAGTCTCCTACGAGCAGTACTTC.

The count of this clonotype is one. Its ends do not fully match the called genes, so a read error is possible. This chain joins TRBV6-6 and TRBJ1-3; D is undetermined. The CDR3 has 13 residues. Germline assignment: CDR1 MNHNY and CDR2 SVGAGI (reference sequence). As DNA, the CDR3 is TGTGCCAGCAGTGAGGACGTTCGAAATACCATATATTTT. Translating it yields CASSEDVRNTIYF.

This clonotype was seen more than once but under ten times. The rearrangement links TRBV20-1 to TRBJ2-1; no clear D. V was pared by 0 bases and J by 12 bases, with 6 bases between. Germline CDR1 DFQATT, CDR2 SNEGSKA (reference sequence). The CDR3 consists of 10 residues. CDR3 coding DNA: TGCAGTGCTAGAGACTATGGGCAGTTCTTC. Its protein is CSARDYGQFF.

Worth noting for this clonotype: A much larger clone lies one base from this, so it may be a read error. V usage is TRBV4-1 and J usage is TRBJ2-2; 9 bases line up with TRBD2. The length of the CDR3 is 15 residues. J gave up 7 bases and V 8 bases, and 11 bases lay outside the gene matches. Per germline, CDR1 MGHRA and CDR2 YSYEKL. The CDR3 reads CASWGLAGYFGELFF. As DNA, the CDR3 is TGCGCCAGCTGGGGCCTAGCGGGATATTTCGGGGAGCTGTTTTTT.

Points on this clonotype: The junction departs from the called germline gene at one end, perhaps through a read error. The chain couples TRBV10-3 to TRBJ2-1; maybe TRBD2 (6 bases). Germline values: CDR1 ENHRY, CDR2 SYGVKD. CDR3 length: 13 residues. CDR3 protein: CAISEYGGAEQLF. The CDR3 nucleotides read TGTGCCATCAGTGAATATGGCGGGGCAGAGCAGCTCTTC.

As to this clonotype: One end of the junction fails to match germline, which may point to a read error. The V gene is TRBV20-1, the J gene TRBJ2-7; 8 bases line up with TRBD2. There are 12 residues in the CDR3. Germline CDR1 and CDR2: DFQATT and SNEGSKA (reference sequence). CDR3 in amino acids: CSVGGLVYEQHF. For the CDR3, the DNA is TGCAGTGTTGGGGGACTAGTCTACGAGCAGCACTTC.

The gene calls are TRBV21-1 and TRBJ2-5; the D call TRBD2 from the table was never checked on the DNA. TRBV21-1 is an annotated pseudogene. The CDR3 consists of 17 residues. As DNA, the CDR3 is TGTGCCAGCAACAAGGGACTAGCGGGGACGGTCCAAGAGAGCCAGTACTTC. Residues: CASNKGLAGTVQESQYF.

A note on this clonotype: An end of the junction does not agree with germline; a read error may underlie this. The rearrangement uses TRBV10-1 and TRBJ2-5, with D uncertain. Germline CDR1 WNHNN, CDR2 SYGVQD (reference sequence). The CDR3 extends over 15 amino acids. CDR3 DNA: TGCACCAGCAGTGACCAACGGGTCGGTTCGGAGACCCAGTACTTC. It translates to CTSSDQRVGSETQYF.

This clonotype has a count of ten or more. The chain uses TRBV20-1 and TRBJ2-7; perhaps TRBD2 as D (6 bases). This CDR3 is built from 14 residues. From germline, CDR1 is DFQATT and CDR2 SNEGSKA (reference sequence). V was cut by 5 bases and J by 5 bases, with 19 bases left in between. The CDR3: CSASRDLELHEQYF. The CDR3 nucleotides are TGCAGTGCTTCGCGGGACTTGGAACTCCACGAGCAGTACTTC.

Notes on this clonotype: An end of the junction differs from the germline gene, which may be a read error. This rearrangement joins TRBV28 to TRBJ2-7; TRBD2 agrees at 7 bases. Looked up from germline, CDR1 is MDHEN and CDR2 is SYDVKM. The CDR3 sequence is 16 residues long. CDR3 residues: CASSLETGGNSNEQYF. The CDR3 DNA reads TGTGCCAGCAGTTTGGAGACGGGGGGTAACTCCAACGAGCAGTACTTC. Drawing the rest from reference TRBV28 and TRBJ2-7, the complete variable domain is DVKVTQSSRYLVKRTGEKVFLECVQDMDHENMFWYRQDPGLGLRLIYFSYDVKMKEKGDIPEGYSVSREKKERFSLILESASTNQTSMYLCASSLETGGNSNEQYFGPGTRLTVT.